The 27 T cell receptor beta chains in this list originate from one sample, sequenced in a study of blood T cell repertoires in COVID-19. TCRdb keeps only in-frame clones here, not all; method: immunoSEQ multiplex PCR. Of 200,000 or so clones in the sample, around four fifths were seen once. Sequencing was performed on peripheral blood. The receptors were gathered from a woman aged 25 to 39 with acute or convalescent COVID-19.

The V and J genes are TRBV27 and TRBJ2-7; D is possibly TRBD1 (6 bases). The CDR3 length is 17 residues. Trimming removed 9 bases from V and 6 bases from J, with 30 bases in between. In germline, CDR1 is MNHEY, CDR2 SMNVEV (reference sequence). CDR3 nucleotide sequence: TGTGCCAGAGGAGTCCACTGCACGGGACAAATTGGATGCGAGCAGTACTTC. It is translated as CARGVHCTGQIGCEQYF.

The chain employs TRBV6-5 and TRBJ1-1, with D hard to call. The germline V and J ends were trimmed by 5 bases and 5 bases, with 12 bases remaining between them. CDR1 is MNHEY and CDR2 is SVGAGI in the germline V gene. This CDR3 comprises 13 residues. The CDR3: CASSQKDTTEAFF. The DNA of the CDR3 is TGTGCCAGCAGTCAAAAAGACACAACTGAAGCTTTCTTT.

The V gene is TRBV9, the J gene TRBJ2-6, with D unclear. Germline V gene sequence: CDR1 SGDLS, CDR2 YYNGEE. Trimming cost V 0 bases and J 4 bases, with 11 bases left between them. The CDR3 has 16 residues. The CDR3 DNA follows: TGTGCCAGCAGCGTAGGGAGAACGACCGGGGCCAACGTCCTGACTTTC. Translation: CASSVGRTTGANVLTF.

The V and J genes are TRBV5-1 and TRBJ2-5, with D possibly being TRBD1 (6 bases). Trimming pared 4 bases from V and 10 bases from J, leaving 20 bases between. The CDR3 totals 14 residues. Per germline, CDR1 SGHRS and CDR2 YFSETQ. The CDR3 reads CASSPGTFEGVQYF. As DNA, the CDR3 is TGCGCCAGCAGCCCCGGGACATTCGAAGGGGTCCAGTACTTC.

This clone was seen only a few times. This chain uses TRBV12-3 or TRBV12-4 with TRBJ1-2; TRBD1 is a possible D gene (5 bases). There are 12 residues in the CDR3. V was clipped by 2 bases and J by 8 bases, with 9 bases between them. CDR3 residues: CASSLTGDGYTF. The CDR3 DNA is TGTGCCAGCAGTTTAACGGGGGACGGCTACACCTTC.

The V gene is TRBV5-1, the J gene TRBJ2-5; D gene uncertain. This CDR3 spans 16 amino acids. Germline values: CDR1 SGHRS, CDR2 YFSETQ. Trimming cost V 0 bases and J 2 bases, with 14 bases left between them. The CDR3 bases are TGCGCCAGCAGCTTGGGGAGACGCAACCATCAAGAGACCCAGTACTTC. Its protein is CASSLGRRNHQETQYF.

The J gene is TRBJ2-7, the V gene TRBV27; TRBD1 matches at 10 bases. Germline CDR1 is MNHEY and CDR2 is SMNVEV (reference sequence). The CDR3 runs 14 residues. With 5 bases clipped from V and 3 bases from J, the junction kept 4 bases outside the gene matches. CDR3 loop: CASSVGQGVYEQYF. In DNA form, the CDR3 reads TGTGCCAGCAGTGTTGGACAGGGGGTCTACGAGCAGTACTTC.

This chain joins TRBV5-4 and TRBJ2-7; 8 bases line up with TRBD2. The CDR3 runs 14 residues. V lost 0 bases and J lost 4; bases outside the gene matches: 3. Looked up from germline, CDR1 is SGHNT and CDR2 is YYREEE (reference sequence). The CDR3 here is CASSLAGGPYEQYF. DNA for the CDR3: TGTGCCAGCAGCTTGGCGGGAGGGCCTTACGAGCAGTACTTC.

The V call is TRBV9, the J call TRBJ2-1, with 9 bases matching TRBD1. The ends lost 6 bases at V and 7 bases at J; junction bases unmatched: 5. This CDR3 has 13 amino acids. Germline V gives CDR1 SGDLS, CDR2 YYNGEE. CDR3 DNA: TGTGCCAGCACCGCCGGGACAGGGAATGAGCAGTTCTTC. This translates into CASTAGTGNEQFF. The whole variable domain, filled in from reference TRBV9 and TRBJ2-1, reads DSGVTQTPKHLITATGQRVTLRCSPRSGDLSVYWYQQSLDQGLQFLIQYYNGEERAKGNILERFSAQQFPDLHSELNLSSLELGDSALYFCASTAGTGNEQFFGPGTRLTVL.

The chain joins TRBV2 to TRBJ2-3, with 8 bases identical to TRBD2. CDR3 length: 17 residues. Germline CDR1 reads SNHLY; CDR2 reads FYNNEI. The V segment lost 3 bases and the J segment 3 bases; nucleotides outside the gene matches: 11. The CDR3 region has the DNA TGTGCCAGCAGTGACTTGGCGGGGGGAAGTGGGACAGATACGCAGTATTTT. It specifies CASSDLAGGSGTDTQYF.

The genes are TRBV30 and TRBJ1-5; D is possibly TRBD1 (6 bases). This CDR3 contains 14 residues. Per germline, CDR1 GTSNPN and CDR2 SVGIG (reference sequence). Trimming shortened V by 3 bases and J by 4 bases, and 13 bases separated the two germline ends. CDR3 in DNA: TGTGCCTGGAGCTTTAGGGGGTTTAATCAGCCCCAGCATTTT. Translated, it gives CAWSFRGFNQPQHF.

The CDR3 coding sequence is TGTGCCAGCAGCTCACGAAGGGGGCTGGGAGACGGCTACACCTTC. This sequence encodes CASSSRRGLGDGYTF. The J gene is TRBJ1-2, the V gene TRBV5-4, with TRBD1 identical over 7 bases. This CDR3 is built from 15 residues. After removal of 3 bases from V and 8 bases from J, the junction contained 13 bases not matched to a gene. The germline V gene has CDR1 SGHNT and CDR2 YYREEE (reference sequence).

V is TRBV27 and J is TRBJ1-2; no firm D call. Per germline, CDR1 MNHEY and CDR2 SMNVEV (reference sequence). The CDR3 contains 14 residues. V was pared by 0 bases and J by 8 bases, with 13 bases between. The CDR3 loop reads CASSLSSGLGGYTF. CDR3 nucleotides: TGTGCCAGCAGTTTATCGAGCGGTCTTGGGGGCTACACCTTC.

The J gene is TRBJ1-5, the V gene TRBV28; 10 nucleotides match TRBD1. The germline gives CDR1 MDHEN, CDR2 SYDVKM. There are 20 residues in the CDR3. V was pared by 6 bases and J by 1 base, with 18 bases of the junction left unmatched. The CDR3 nucleotides read TGTGCCAGCAGGAAAAGGCTCGGGACAGGGGCCCATATAAGCAATCAGCCCCAGCATTTT. It encodes CASRKRLGTGAHISNQPQHF.

A single count supports this clone. This chain links TRBV6-5 with TRBJ1-2; D is unresolved. V gave up 2 bases and J gave up 4 bases, with 8 bases separating them. This CDR3 has 13 residues. In germline, CDR1 is MNHEY, CDR2 SVGAGI. As DNA, the CDR3 is TGTGCCAGCAGTTACACGGGATCCTATGGCTACACCTTC. Amino acids: CASSYTGSYGYTF.

The CDR3 here is CASSPSPYGYTF. The DNA of the CDR3 is TGTGCCAGCAGCCCTAGTCCCTATGGCTACACCTTC. V gene TRBV7-2 combines with J gene TRBJ1-2, with D uncertain. Trimming left V 5 bases short and J 4 bases short, with 8 bases between. The germline gives CDR1 SGHTA, CDR2 FQGNSA. The CDR3 covers 12 residues.

This clone was observed a handful of times. The chain uses TRBV29-1 and TRBJ1-1, with D maybe TRBD1 (6 bases). Germline CDR1 SQVTM, CDR2 ANQGSEA. The CDR3 is made up of 14 amino acids. The germline V and J ends were trimmed by 5 bases and 2 bases, with 15 bases remaining between them. The CDR3 bases are TGCAGCGTTCGCCACTCGGGACACAACACTGAAGCTTTCTTT. This encodes CSVRHSGHNTEAFF.

The chain links TRBV11-1 to TRBJ2-7; D is uncertain. Per germline, CDR1 SGHAT and CDR2 FQDESV (reference sequence). Trimming took off 4 bases at V and 2 bases at J, with 6 bases between the two ends. The CDR3 covers 12 residues. CDR3 coding DNA: TGTGCCAGCAGCTCAAGCACCTACGAGCAGTACTTC. Translated, it gives CASSSSTYEQYF.

This chain links TRBV18 with TRBJ1-2, with D tentatively TRBD1 (6 bases). Trimming stripped 6 bases from V and 2 bases from J, with 10 bases between. CDR3 size: 13 residues. The germline V gene encodes CDR1 KGHSH and CDR2 LQKENI. CDR3 loop: CASSQGLNYGYTF. The DNA of the CDR3 is TGTGCCAGCTCCCAGGGGTTGAACTATGGCTACACCTTC.

V is TRBV19 and J is TRBJ1-6, with D perhaps matching TRBD1 (6 bases). The germline V and J ends were trimmed by 2 bases and 5 bases, with 10 bases remaining between them. The CDR3 runs to 15 residues. Germline loops: CDR1 LNHDA, CDR2 SQIVND (reference sequence). The CDR3 DNA is TGTGCCAGTAGTATACAGGGGCCCGATAATTCACCCCTCCACTTT. Protein: CASSIQGPDNSPLHF.

This chain links TRBV18 with TRBJ2-7; unclear D gene. CDR1 KGHSH and CDR2 LQKENI come from the germline V gene. This CDR3 is built from 14 residues. V shed 5 bases and J shed 4 bases, with 15 bases lying between them. The CDR3 nucleotides are TGTGCCAGCTCATCCTCCGCTGAGAATTACGAGCAGTACTTC. It encodes CASSSSAENYEQYF.

J is TRBJ2-2 and V is TRBV19; no firm D call. The germline V gene encodes CDR1 LNHDA and CDR2 SQIVND (reference sequence). The CDR3 is made up of 14 amino acids. Trimming took 5 bases from V and 9 from J, leaving 16 bases between them. CDR3 in DNA: TGTGCCAGTAGTTTGGGCTACTCGATGCGGGAGCTGTTTTTT. This encodes CASSLGYSMRELFF.

This chain uses TRBV14 with TRBJ2-7, with TRBD1 identical over 9 bases. V gave up 4 bases and J gave up 3 bases; unmatched junction bases: 19. The CDR3 covers 19 residues. The germline V gene has CDR1 SGHDN and CDR2 FVKESK. CDR3 in DNA: TGTGCCAGCAGCCGCTATTCTCAGGTCATCGGGACAGGGAACTACGAGCAGTACTTC. It yields the protein CASSRYSQVIGTGNYEQYF.

The chain is built from TRBV2 and TRBJ2-3, with TRBD2 identical over 13 bases. The germline CDR1 and CDR2 sequences are SNHLY and FYNNEI. V was pared by 4 bases and J by 2 bases, with 9 bases of the junction left unmatched. The CDR3 spans 18 residues. CDR3 DNA: TGTGCCAGCAGTGGCGGCCGAGGACTAGCGGGGGCCACAGATACGCAGTATTTT. It encodes CASSGGRGLAGATDTQYF. Full variable domain (missing parts from reference TRBV2 and TRBJ2-3): EPEVTQTPSHQVTQMGQEVILRCVPISNHLYFYWYRQILGQKVEFLVSFYNNEISEKSEIFDDQFSVERPDGSNFTLKIRSTKLEDSAMYFCASSGGRGLAGATDTQYFGPGTRLTVL.

The V gene is TRBV28, the J gene TRBJ1-2, with D possibly being TRBD1 (5 bases). This CDR3 has 15 amino acids. Germline lookup yields CDR1 MDHEN and CDR2 SYDVKM. V lost 4 bases to trimming and J lost 1 base, with 13 bases between them. Here the CDR3 reads CASSSGGKDNYGYTF. The CDR3 coding sequence is TGTGCCAGCAGTTCGGGGGGGAAGGATAACTATGGCTACACCTTC.

The V gene is TRBV1, the J gene TRBJ2-1; TRBD2 is taken as the D call from the table, unchecked against the DNA. TRBV1 is a pseudogene locus. The CDR3 spans 16 residues. CDR3 loop: CTSSGRLAERDGEQFF. The CDR3 DNA sequence: TGCACCAGCAGCGGACGACTAGCGGAGAGGGACGGTGAGCAGTTCTTC.

CDR3 sequence: CASSSGGTDVFF. CDR3 bases: TGTGCCAGCAGCAGCGGGGGAACGGACGTTTTCTTT. The V call is TRBV7-9, the J call TRBJ1-1, with D tentatively TRBD1 (5 bases). V was trimmed by 5 bases and J by 13 bases, leaving 17 bases between them. The germline CDR1 and CDR2 sequences are SEHNR and FQNEAQ (reference sequence). This CDR3 has 12 amino acids.